These 15 T cell receptor beta chains came from one sample sequenced in a study of blood T cell repertoires in COVID-19. Profiled with immunoSEQ multiplex PCR; TCRdb holds only in-frame clones, not every one. The sample shows 95,000 to 100,000 clones, 80% to 95% of them seen only once. The sequencing input was peripheral blood. These receptors all stem from a middle-aged man with active COVID-19.

V and J are TRBV6-5 and TRBJ2-6; TRBD1 might be the D (5 bases). The germline V and J ends were trimmed by 7 bases and 0 bases, with 7 bases remaining between them. Per the germline V gene, CDR1 is MNHEY and CDR2 is SVGAGI. This CDR3 is 14 amino acids long. The CDR3 loop reads CASTQVSGANVLTF. The DNA for the CDR3 is TGTGCCAGCACACAGGTCTCTGGGGCCAACGTCCTGACTTTC.

The chain combines TRBV5-1 with TRBJ2-1; 7 bases align to TRBD2. The V and J ends lost 2 bases and 0 bases, in that order; junction bases with no gene match: 2. Germline values: CDR1 SGHRS, CDR2 YFSETQ. The CDR3 is 15 residues long. CDR3 amino acids: CASSLSGTSYNEQFF. The CDR3 DNA is TGCGCCAGCAGCTTAAGCGGGACCTCCTACAATGAGCAGTTCTTC.

This chain connects TRBV3-1 (or the pseudogene TRBV3-2) to TRBJ2-4; 8 bases match TRBD1. Germline trimming cut 1 base from V and 8 bases from J; bases unmatched to any gene: 4. Germline V CDR1 and CDR2: LGHDT, YNNKEL (reference sequence). The CDR3 spans 14 residues. The CDR3 protein is CASSQAATGDIQYF. The CDR3 coding sequence is TGTGCCAGCAGCCAAGCGGCGACAGGGGACATTCAGTACTTC.

The gene calls are TRBV2 and TRBJ1-2, with TRBD1 as a possible D gene (6 bases). V dropped 6 bases and J dropped 2 bases, with 13 bases sitting between them. Germline values: CDR1 SNHLY, CDR2 FYNNEI. CDR3 length: 14 residues. As DNA, the CDR3 is TGTGCCAGCAGGTCCGCGGGGGCGAACTATGGCTACACCTTC. It is translated as CASRSAGANYGYTF. The full variable domain, its missing parts supplied by reference TRBV2 and TRBJ1-2, is EPEVTQTPSHQVTQMGQEVILRCVPISNHLYFYWYRQILGQKVEFLVSFYNNEISEKSEIFDDQFSVERPDGSNFTLKIRSTKLEDSAMYFCASRSAGANYGYTFGSGTRLTVV.

The sample holds a few counts of this clone. This chain uses TRBV29-1 with TRBJ1-5; D gene unclear. Germline CDR1 reads SQVTM; CDR2 reads ANQGSEA. This CDR3 is built from 12 residues. V was clipped by 6 bases and J by 9 bases, with 15 bases between them. CDR3 DNA: TGCAGCGTCCGGGAATCGGACGGGCCCCAGCATTTT. It yields the protein CSVRESDGPQHF.

This sequence joins TRBV4-1 and TRBJ2-7; tentatively, D is TRBD2 (6 bases). Germline V gene data show CDR1 as MGHRA and CDR2 as YSYEKL. Trimming left V 1 base short and J 6 bases short, with 16 bases between. The CDR3 has 15 amino acids. For the CDR3, the DNA is TGCGCCAGCAGCCAAGGAGTGTGGGAGGTTAGCGAGCAGTACTTC. Translating gives CASSQGVWEVSEQYF.

J is TRBJ2-1 and V is TRBV15, with 8 bases matching TRBD2. V shed 0 bases, J shed 3 bases, and the junction held 4 bases outside the gene matches. CDR1 is LNHNV and CDR2 is YYDKDF in the germline V gene (reference sequence). This CDR3 has 16 amino acids. CDR3 protein: CATSREGLAGYNEQFF. The CDR3 DNA reads TGTGCCACCAGCAGAGAAGGGCTAGCGGGCTACAATGAGCAGTTCTTC.

V usage is TRBV30 and J usage is TRBJ2-1; D call uncertain. V was trimmed by 0 bases and J by 0 bases, leaving 9 bases between them. Germline V gene lookup returns CDR1 GTSNPN and CDR2 SVGIG (reference sequence). CDR3 length: 15 amino acids. CDR3 coding DNA: TGTGCCTGGAGTGTACGCGAAAGCTCCTACAATGAGCAGTTCTTC. Its translation: CAWSVRESSYNEQFF.

The genes are TRBV6-6 and TRBJ1-5; D is ambiguous. CDR3 length: 13 amino acids. Germline V CDR1 and CDR2: MNHNY, SVGAGI (reference sequence). V was shortened by 0 bases and J by 5 bases, with 5 bases between the two germline ends. The DNA of the CDR3 is TGTGCCAGCAGTTACTCGGAGGATCAGCCCCAGCATTTT. It codes for CASSYSEDQPQHF.

This rearrangement joins TRBV28 to TRBJ1-3; D remains unclear. CDR1 and CDR2 from the germline V gene are MDHEN and SYDVKM. The CDR3 spans 16 residues. Trimming stripped 5 bases from V and 4 bases from J, with 18 bases between. CDR3 sequence (DNA): TGTGCCAGCAGTCTAATCTCTCCCGCCCCAGGAAACACCATATATTTT. Its protein product is CASSLISPAPGNTIYF.

CDR3 protein: CASCPGLSTLYEQYF. The DNA for the CDR3 is TGCGCCAGCTGCCCAGGGCTTTCTACGCTCTACGAGCAGTACTTC. The chain recombines TRBV23-1 with TRBJ2-7; maybe TRBD1 (5 bases). TRBV23-1 is an open reading frame whose function is uncertain. The CDR3 contains 15 residues. V lost 8 bases, J lost 3 bases, and 20 bases lay in between.

The chain has TRBV3-1 (or the pseudogene TRBV3-2) and TRBJ2-1; 7 nucleotides match TRBD2. The V segment lost 1 base and the J segment 0 bases; nucleotides outside the gene matches: 6. The CDR3 loop spans 17 amino acids. The germline V gene encodes CDR1 LGHDT and CDR2 YNNKEL (reference sequence). CDR3 bases: TGTGCCAGCAGCCAAGGTTTCGGGAGGAGCTCCTACAATGAGCAGTTCTTC. This codes for CASSQGFGRSSYNEQFF.

The V gene is TRBV20-1, the J gene TRBJ2-7; no reliable D call. Germline V lookup: CDR1 DFQATT, CDR2 SNEGSKA (reference sequence). This CDR3 contains 11 residues. Trimming pared 7 bases from V and 1 base from J, leaving 8 bases between. In DNA form, the CDR3 reads TGCAGTGGTCTTAGATCCTACGAGCAGTACTTC. This codes for CSGLRSYEQYF.

The chain carries TRBV28 and TRBJ2-5, with D possibly being TRBD2 (6 bases). This CDR3 is built from 14 residues. Germline-derived CDR1 and CDR2 are MDHEN and SYDVKM. V was clipped by 7 bases and J by 5 bases, with 17 bases between them. CDR3 amino acids: CASTSPREWETQYF. In DNA, the CDR3 is TGTGCCAGCACTTCCCCCCGGGAGTGGGAGACCCAGTACTTC.

The chain uses TRBV21-1 and TRBJ1-2; the D call of TRBD1 is as the table states it, not checked on the DNA. TRBV21-1 is annotated as a pseudogene. The CDR3 has 11 residues. CDR3 nucleotide sequence: TGTGCCAGCAGCAAAGATGGCGGCTACACCTTC. Its protein is CASSKDGGYTF.